These 9 T cell receptor beta chains came from one sample sequenced in a study of cytomegalovirus exposure and HLA in healthy donors. PCR was performed using 60 Vbeta and 13 Jbeta primers. Method: immunoSEQ multiplex PCR; TCRdb's copy keeps in-frame clones and lacks some. The sample yields some 200,000 clones, about 79% seen once. The sample comprised PBMCs. The receptors were sampled from a boy aged 2 to 10 in good health and CMV-seronegative.

Concerning this clone: The same CDR3 also results from other DNA sequences found in this sample. This chain uses TRBV7-2 with TRBJ1-5; D is possibly TRBD1 (5 bases). Between the trimmed V and J ends, which lost 1 base and 4 bases, there was a span of 8 bases. Looked up from germline, CDR1 is SGHTA and CDR2 is FQGNSA. The CDR3 has 14 amino acids. The CDR3 DNA reads TGTGCCAGCAGCTTAGTTGCAGGGAATCAGCCCCAGCATTTT. The encoded protein is CASSLVAGNQPQHF.

This chain links TRBV2 with TRBJ1-3; D is uncertain. V lost 9 bases and J lost 0, with 12 bases in between. CDR1 is SNHLY, CDR2 FYNNEI, per germline. The CDR3 is 14 amino acids. The CDR3 sequence is CASWAFSSGNTIYF. For the CDR3, the DNA is TGTGCCAGTTGGGCCTTCTCCTCTGGAAACACCATATATTTT.

V usage is TRBV7-2 and J usage is TRBJ1-5, with TRBD1 matching 9 bases. Germline trimming cut 6 bases from V and 4 bases from J; bases unmatched to any gene: 7. There are 15 residues in the CDR3. Germline V gives CDR1 SGHTA, CDR2 FQGNSA. The CDR3: CASSRRTGVNQPQHF. Here the CDR3 DNA reads TGTGCCAGCAGTCGGAGGACAGGGGTGAATCAGCCCCAGCATTTT. Full variable domain (rest looked up from reference TRBV7-2 and TRBJ1-5): GAGVSQSPSNKVTEKGKDVELRCDPISGHTALYWYRQSLGQGLEFLIYFQGNSAPDKSGLPSDRFSAERTGGSVSTLTIQRTQQEDSAVYLCASSRRTGVNQPQHFGDGTRLSIL.

V usage is TRBV19 and J usage is TRBJ2-3, with no clear D. Per germline, CDR1 LNHDA and CDR2 SQIVND (reference sequence). This CDR3 comprises 14 residues. V lost 5 bases, J lost 0 bases, and 9 bases lay in between. The CDR3 is CASSPFRSTDTQYF. The CDR3 nucleotides are TGTGCCAGTAGTCCGTTCCGTAGCACAGATACGCAGTATTTT. Looking up the rest from reference TRBV19 and TRBJ2-3 gives the full variable domain: DGGITQSPKYLFRKEGQNVTLSCEQNLNHDAMYWYRQDPGQGLRLIYYSQIVNDFQKGDIAEGYSVSREKKESFPLTVTSAQKNPTAFYLCASSPFRSTDTQYFGPGTRLTVL.

V is TRBV15 and J is TRBJ2-3; 9 bases are shared with TRBD1. Germline V gene sequence: CDR1 LNHNV, CDR2 YYDKDF (reference sequence). The CDR3 has 17 residues. With 1 base clipped from V and 1 base from J, the junction kept 6 bases outside the gene matches. The CDR3 is CATSRVPQGAGTDTQYF. The CDR3, as DNA: TGTGCCACCAGCAGAGTCCCACAGGGGGCTGGCACAGATACGCAGTATTTT. Supplemented by reference TRBV15 and TRBJ2-3, the full variable domain reads DAMVIQNPRYQVTQFGKPVTLSCSQTLNHNVMYWYQQKSSQAPKLLFHYYDKDFNNEADTPDNFQSRRPNTSFCFLDIRSPGLGDTAMYLCATSRVPQGAGTDTQYFGPGTRLTVL.

This chain connects TRBV19 to TRBJ2-1; TRBD1 might be the D (6 bases). V was pared by 4 bases and J by 10 bases, with 14 bases between. The germline V gene encodes CDR1 LNHDA and CDR2 SQIVND (reference sequence). The CDR3 spans 13 residues. The CDR3 nucleotides are TGTGCCAGTAGTACCCACCACAGGGCGGAGCAGTTCTTC. It is translated as CASSTHHRAEQFF. The whole variable domain, remainder taken from reference TRBV19 and TRBJ2-1, is DGGITQSPKYLFRKEGQNVTLSCEQNLNHDAMYWYRQDPGQGLRLIYYSQIVNDFQKGDIAEGYSVSREKKESFPLTVTSAQKNPTAFYLCASSTHHRAEQFFGPGTRLTVL.

V and J are TRBV5-1 and TRBJ2-7; possibly TRBD1 for D (5 bases). Trimming took off 7 bases at V and 2 bases at J, with 19 bases between the two ends. The CDR3 consists of 15 residues. Looked up from germline, CDR1 is SGHRS and CDR2 is YFSETQ. CDR3 in amino acids: CASRPGQGVAYEQYF. The CDR3 DNA is TGCGCCAGCCGCCCTGGGCAGGGTGTTGCCTACGAGCAGTACTTC.

The chain carries TRBV6-5 and TRBJ2-1; TRBD2 aligns across 10 bases. V was clipped by 0 bases and J by 8 bases; unmatched bases: 4. There are 15 residues in the CDR3. Germline V gene sequence: CDR1 MNHEY, CDR2 SVGAGI. The chain's CDR3 is CASSYSSGGADEQFF. Here the CDR3 DNA reads TGTGCCAGCAGTTACTCGAGCGGGGGGGCCGATGAGCAGTTCTTC.

The chain uses TRBV19 and TRBJ2-5; 7 bases map to TRBD1. The J call is doubtful: the DNA matches TRBJ2-7 better. CDR3 length: 13 residues. The V gene's germline CDR1 is LNHDA and CDR2 SQIVND (reference sequence). CDR3 DNA: TGTGCCAGTAGTATAACAACAGGGGACGAGCAGTACTTC. It codes for CASSITTGDEQYF.